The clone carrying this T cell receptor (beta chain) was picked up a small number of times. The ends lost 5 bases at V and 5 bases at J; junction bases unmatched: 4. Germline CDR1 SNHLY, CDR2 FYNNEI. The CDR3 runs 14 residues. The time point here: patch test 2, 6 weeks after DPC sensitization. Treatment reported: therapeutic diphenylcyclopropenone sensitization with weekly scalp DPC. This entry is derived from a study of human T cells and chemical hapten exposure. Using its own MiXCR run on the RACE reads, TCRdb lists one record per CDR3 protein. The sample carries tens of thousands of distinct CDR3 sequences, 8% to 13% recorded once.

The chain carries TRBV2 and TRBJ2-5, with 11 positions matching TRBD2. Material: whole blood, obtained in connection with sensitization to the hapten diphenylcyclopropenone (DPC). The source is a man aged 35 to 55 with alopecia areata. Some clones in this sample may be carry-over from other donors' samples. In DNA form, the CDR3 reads TGTGCCAGCAGTCGACTAGCGGGAAAGGAGACCCAGTACTTC. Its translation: CASSRLAGKETQYF.